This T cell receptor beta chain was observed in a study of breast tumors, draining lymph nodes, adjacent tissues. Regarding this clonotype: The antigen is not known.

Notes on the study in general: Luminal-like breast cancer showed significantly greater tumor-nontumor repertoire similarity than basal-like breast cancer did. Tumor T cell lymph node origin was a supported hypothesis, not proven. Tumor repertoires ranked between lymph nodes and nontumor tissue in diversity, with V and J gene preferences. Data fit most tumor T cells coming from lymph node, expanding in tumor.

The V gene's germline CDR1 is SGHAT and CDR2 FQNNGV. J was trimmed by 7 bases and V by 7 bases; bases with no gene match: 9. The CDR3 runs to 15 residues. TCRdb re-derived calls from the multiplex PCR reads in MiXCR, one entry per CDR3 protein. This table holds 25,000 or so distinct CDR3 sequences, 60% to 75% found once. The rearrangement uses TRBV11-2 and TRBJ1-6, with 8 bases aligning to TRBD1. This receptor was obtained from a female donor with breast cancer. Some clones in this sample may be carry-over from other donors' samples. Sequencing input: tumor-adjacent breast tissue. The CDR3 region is CASKIPGTGNSPLHF. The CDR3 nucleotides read TGTGCCAGCAAGATACCAGGGACAGGAAATTCACCCCTCCACTTT.